This TCR beta chain was sequenced for a study of T cells of healthy individuals. TCRdb analysed the 5' RACE reads with MiXCR anew, one entry per CDR3 protein. Of tens of thousands of distinct CDR3 sequences listed, 16% are singletons. Trimming left V 4 bases short and J 5 bases short, with 18 bases between. Germline values: CDR1 SGHKS, CDR2 YYEKEE (reference sequence). The CDR3 is 15 residues long. The receptor comes from a human donor in good health. V gene TRBV5-5 combines with J gene TRBJ2-5, with a tentative D call TRBD1 (5 bases). CDR3 residues: CASSRAPGLRETQYF. The CDR3 region has the DNA TGTGCCAGCAGCCGCGCCCCAGGGCTACGGGAGACCCAGTACTTC.